These 13 T cell receptor beta chains share one sample of origin, sequenced in a study of T cell responses to AZD1222 COVID-19 vaccine. The data were produced by immunoSEQ multiplex PCR, yet TCRdb's version contains in-frame clones alone and is incomplete. This table has about 99,000 clones, approximately 90% appearing once. The material was peripheral blood, obtained 28 days after the second AZD1222 dose. The source is an adult who received the AZD1222 COVID-19 vaccine.

This clone came up once. V usage is TRBV27 and J usage is TRBJ2-1; 10 nucleotides match TRBD2. Germline V lookup: CDR1 MNHEY, CDR2 SMNVEV (reference sequence). The CDR3 totals 18 residues. The junction had 10 bases not matched to a gene; V was cut back by 3 bases and J by 2 bases. The CDR3 protein is CASSFGRTAGGPYNEQFF. The CDR3 DNA is TGTGCCAGCAGTTTCGGCCGTACAGCGGGAGGGCCCTACAATGAGCAGTTCTTC.

This clone was seen once. This chain links TRBV18 with TRBJ2-7, with D perhaps TRBD1 (6 bases). Germline V CDR1 and CDR2: KGHSH, LQKENI. The CDR3 spans 12 residues. V was trimmed by 6 bases and J by 3 bases, leaving 9 bases between them. CDR3 nucleotide sequence: TGTGCCAGCTCCCCCAGGGGCTACGAGCAGTACTTC. It encodes CASSPRGYEQYF.

This chain links TRBV5-1 with TRBJ2-7, with D perhaps matching TRBD1 (5 bases). This CDR3 comprises 12 residues. Trimming left V 4 bases short and J 7 bases short, with 12 bases between. Germline CDR1 SGHRS, CDR2 YFSETQ. The chain's CDR3 is CASSLQGDEQYF. The DNA of the CDR3 is TGCGCCAGCAGCCTCCAAGGGGATGAGCAGTACTTC.

The chain links TRBV19 to TRBJ1-4; unclear D gene. Germline CDR1 LNHDA, CDR2 SQIVND (reference sequence). V lost 6 bases and J lost 7, with 15 bases in between. The CDR3 extends over 14 amino acids. CDR3 nucleotides: TGTGCCAGTAGCGATCCCGGGAGGATTGAAAAACTGTTTTTT. The encoded protein is CASSDPGRIEKLFF.

The chain is built from TRBV10-3 and TRBJ1-5; D is ambiguous. The CDR3 contains 12 residues. Germline assignment: CDR1 ENHRY and CDR2 SYGVKD. The V gene lost 3 bases and the J gene lost 13 bases, with 13 bases spanning the gap. As DNA, the CDR3 is TGTGCCATCAGTGAATTCGAGGACCCACAGCATTTT. Protein product: CAISEFEDPQHF.

This chain joins TRBV28 and TRBJ1-5; 8 bases align to TRBD1. CDR1 MDHEN and CDR2 SYDVKM come from the germline V gene. The junction had 5 bases not matched to a gene; V was cut back by 5 bases and J by 8 bases. The CDR3 spans 13 residues. This chain's CDR3 is CASSRQGREPQHF. DNA of the CDR3: TGTGCCAGCAGTCGACAGGGGAGGGAGCCCCAGCATTTT.

The J gene is TRBJ2-2, the V gene TRBV4-1; 7 nucleotides agree with TRBD2. With 4 bases clipped from V and 7 bases from J, the junction kept 12 bases outside the gene matches. Germline CDR1 reads MGHRA; CDR2 reads YSYEKL. The CDR3 is 16 amino acids. CDR3 in amino acids: CASSLRPELASGELFF. The CDR3 DNA reads TGCGCCAGCAGCCTGCGACCAGAACTAGCGAGCGGGGAGCTGTTTTTT.

This chain joins TRBV7-9 and TRBJ1-2; D may be TRBD1 (5 bases). This CDR3 comprises 13 residues. Germline lookup yields CDR1 SEHNR and CDR2 FQNEAQ (reference sequence). With 5 bases removed from V and 8 bases from J, the gap between germline ends came to 15 bases. The CDR3 loop reads CASSREGAWGYTF. The CDR3 bases are TGTGCCAGCAGCCGCGAAGGGGCTTGGGGCTACACCTTC.

This chain uses TRBV3-1 (or the pseudogene TRBV3-2) with TRBJ2-7; TRBD2 is a possible D gene (6 bases). The CDR3 is 16 residues long. Between the trimmed V and J ends, which lost 4 bases and 2 bases, there was a span of 18 bases. Per the germline V gene, CDR1 is LGHDT and CDR2 is YNNKEL (reference sequence). In nucleotides, the CDR3 is TGTGCCAGCAGCCGAGGCCCGGCTAGCGAGACCTACGAGCAGTACTTC. Translating gives CASSRGPASETYEQYF.

The V call is TRBV6-2 or TRBV6-3, the J call TRBJ2-7, with TRBD2 as a possible D gene (6 bases). CDR3 length: 16 amino acids. V was pared by 6 bases and J by 0 bases, with 18 bases between. The germline CDR1 and CDR2 sequences are MNHEY and SVGEGT. The CDR3 DNA is TGTGCCAGCAGCCGTTGGGGCCTAGCGAGCTCCTACGAGCAGTACTTC. Its translation is CASSRWGLASSYEQYF.

The rearrangement links TRBV3-1 (or the pseudogene TRBV3-2) to TRBJ2-7; D is unresolved. Germline loops: CDR1 LGHDT, CDR2 YNNKEL (reference sequence). V lost 1 base, J lost 0 bases, and 13 bases lay in between. CDR3 length: 16 amino acids. The DNA for the CDR3 is TGTGCCAGCAGCCAAGGCGGCGGCCACACCTCCTACGAGCAGTACTTC. Amino acids: CASSQGGGHTSYEQYF.

This rearrangement joins TRBV10-2 to TRBJ2-5; 13 positions match TRBD2. The CDR3 extends over 15 amino acids. V lost 6 bases to trimming and J lost 5 bases; unmatched junction nucleotides: 6. Germline V gene lookup returns CDR1 WSHSY and CDR2 SAAADI. CDR3 nucleotide sequence: TGCGCCAGCAGCCGCACTAGCGGGAGGGCCGAGACCCAGTACTTC. Its translation is CASSRTSGRAETQYF.

This chain links TRBV12-3 or TRBV12-4 with TRBJ1-3; D not certain. Between the trimmed V and J ends, which lost 4 bases and 7 bases, there was a span of 11 bases. The CDR3 is 13 residues long. The CDR3 loop reads CASSSGLGNTIYF. The CDR3 DNA sequence: TGTGCCAGCAGTTCGGGTCTTGGGAACACCATATATTTT.